This T cell receptor (beta chain) originates from a study of blood T cell repertoires in COVID-19. Overall study: Some COVID-19 samples were acute and others convalescent; all came from the United States, Italy and Spain. The analysed material was cDNA or gDNA that came from T cells, B-cell-depleted T cells, or PBMCs.

V lost 4 bases to trimming and J lost 0 bases, with 15 bases between them. Germline V gene lookup returns CDR1 SQVTM and CDR2 ANQGSEA. The CDR3 has 15 residues. As processed by the authors: Amplification with reference gene primers provided the estimates of nucleated cell counts. Clones were read by immunoSEQ multiplex PCR, and TCRdb kept only the in-frame ones, dropping some. That table is the source of V, J and clone size, and D and trimming were worked out from the DNA. The repertoire holds 150,000 to 200,000 clones, with 70% to 90% as singletons. The TCR sequence derives from a human donor in a cohort sampled during active COVID-19. The sample taken for sequencing was peripheral blood. J is TRBJ1-1 and V is TRBV29-1; no clear D gene. The CDR3 sequence is CSVAPGGIMNTEAFF. The CDR3, as DNA: TGCAGCGTTGCTCCGGGAGGGATAATGAACACTGAAGCTTTCTTT.